Below, 32 T cell receptor beta chains from the same sample are listed, as sequenced in a study of radiation and T cells in renal cell carcinoma (dated by TCRdb to about 2020). Sample time point, as interpreted from the label and publication: blood 4 weeks post-SBRT, at nephrectomy. In light of the paper, this sample's treatment or condition label describes: 15 Gy SBRT to primary tumor, nephrectomy 4 weeks later. The method was the immunoSEQ multiplex PCR assay. The source is immuneACCESS, and TCRdb retained only in-frame sequences with V and J called. Part of the clones is not carried over; for the studies checked, unresolved V genes explain less than half of this, and the remainder is unexplained. The sample records approximately 170,000 clones, about 88% of which are singletons. 10% to 12% of the sample comes from the top ten. The material was blood, obtained from a patient whose treatment included radiotherapy and nephrectomy. The receptors shown here come from a woman between 50 and 59 years old with renal cell carcinoma.

The rearrangement joins TRBV11-2 to TRBJ1-1; D is uncertain. CDR3 length: 15 amino acids. V lost 1 base, J lost 2 bases, and 11 bases lay in between. CDR1 and CDR2 (germline): SGHAT, FQNNGV. The CDR3 sequence is CASSLGRTGNTEAFF. For the CDR3, the DNA is TGTGCCAGCAGCTTAGGACGTACGGGCAACACTGAAGCTTTCTTT.

This clone was seen a handful of times. J is TRBJ2-1 and V is TRBV7-9, with 7 positions matching TRBD1. From germline, CDR1 is SEHNR and CDR2 FQNEAQ (reference sequence). V shed 5 bases and J 15 bases; nucleotides not matched to a gene: 16. This CDR3 spans 14 amino acids. The CDR3 sequence: CASSPPDRSYGLFF. In nucleotides, the CDR3 is TGTGCCAGCAGCCCGCCGGACAGGTCTTATGGGCTGTTCTTC.

This rearrangement joins TRBV5-4 to TRBJ2-7, with 7 bases lining up with TRBD2. In germline, CDR1 is SGHNT, CDR2 YYREEE (reference sequence). With V trimmed by 6 bases and J by 4 bases, 7 bases remained unmatched. The CDR3 length is 13 residues. CDR3 amino acids: CASTGGGTYEQYF. The CDR3 DNA is TGTGCCAGCACTGGGGGGGGAACATACGAGCAGTACTTC. Filled out from reference TRBV5-4 and TRBJ2-7, the complete variable domain reads ETGVTQSPTHLIKTRGQQVTLRCSSQSGHNTVSWYQQALGQGPQFIFQYYREEENGRGNFPPRFSGLQFPNYSSELNVNALELDDSALYLCASTGGGTYEQYFGPGTRLTVT.

This chain connects TRBV18 to TRBJ1-2; tentatively, D is TRBD1 (5 bases). The CDR3 runs to 14 residues. From germline, CDR1 is KGHSH and CDR2 LQKENI. V was pared by 3 bases and J by 4 bases, with 12 bases between. The CDR3 spells CASSPQTDPYGYTF. DNA of the CDR3: TGTGCCAGCTCACCGCAGACAGATCCCTATGGCTACACCTTC. Combining the CDR3 with reference TRBV18 and TRBJ1-2 gives the whole variable domain NAGVMQNPRHLVRRRGQEARLRCSPMKGHSHVYWYRQLPEEGLKFMVYLQKENIIDESGMPKERFSAEFPKEGPSILRIQQVVRGDSAAYFCASSPQTDPYGYTFGSGTRLTVV.

V is TRBV5-1 and J is TRBJ2-1; 7 bases agree with TRBD1. The length of the CDR3 is 15 residues. Germline CDR1 SGHRS, CDR2 YFSETQ. With 1 base clipped from V and 2 bases from J, the junction kept 3 bases outside the gene matches. The CDR3 sequence: CASSLSQGTYNEQFF. CDR3 nucleotides: TGCGCCAGCAGCTTGTCACAGGGGACCTACAATGAGCAGTTCTTC.

V gene TRBV7-9 combines with J gene TRBJ1-3; tentative D call: TRBD1 (5 bases). V was clipped by 5 bases and J by 2 bases, with 13 bases between them. The CDR3 has 15 amino acids. CDR1 and CDR2 (germline): SEHNR, FQNEAQ (reference sequence). CDR3 nucleotides: TGTGCCAGCAGCACCGGTTGGGGACCTGGAAACACCATATATTTT. It specifies CASSTGWGPGNTIYF.

This clone was counted a few times. The rearrangement links TRBV19 to TRBJ2-1; a weak D match, TRBD1 (5 bases). Trimming removed 3 bases from V and 8 bases from J, with 17 bases in between. Germline-derived CDR1 and CDR2 are LNHDA and SQIVND (reference sequence). The CDR3 runs 15 residues. The CDR3 protein is CASSITGESRDEQFF. In DNA form, the CDR3 reads TGTGCCAGTAGTATCACAGGTGAGAGTCGGGATGAGCAGTTCTTC.

This clone was observed once. The V gene is TRBV5-8, the J gene TRBJ1-1; 11 nucleotides agree with TRBD1. Germline trimming cut 4 bases from V and 2 bases from J; bases unmatched to any gene: 4. Germline V lookup: CDR1 SGHTS, CDR2 YDEGEE. The CDR3 length is 15 residues. In nucleotides, the CDR3 is TGTGCCAGCAGCCTAGGGACAGGGGGAAACACTGAAGCTTTCTTT. Its translation: CASSLGTGGNTEAFF.

The gene calls are TRBV10-3 and TRBJ2-3; TRBD1 matches at 8 bases. The germline V gene has CDR1 ENHRY and CDR2 SYGVKD. The CDR3 covers 14 residues. V lost 2 bases, J lost 6 bases, and 4 bases stayed unmatched. The CDR3 is CAISETGGRDTQYF. DNA of the CDR3: TGTGCCATCAGTGAGACAGGGGGTAGGGATACGCAGTATTTT.

The table lists this clone with a count of one. The rearrangement uses TRBV7-2 and TRBJ1-2; D is perhaps TRBD1 (5 bases). Germline assignment: CDR1 SGHTA and CDR2 FQGNSA. V was clipped by 1 base and J by 7 bases, with 10 bases between them. The CDR3 has 13 residues. In nucleotides, the CDR3 is TGTGCCAGCAGCTTAGGGGGGTTTGGTGGCTACACCTTC. Translated, it gives CASSLGGFGGYTF.

V is TRBV6-5 and J is TRBJ1-1; no firm D call. The CDR3 has 14 amino acids. Per the germline V gene, CDR1 is MNHEY and CDR2 is SVGAGI. V was shortened by 7 bases and J by 3 bases, with 15 bases between the two germline ends. CDR3 in amino acids: CASKVQGRDTEAFF. The CDR3 bases are TGTGCCAGCAAGGTTCAAGGTCGCGACACTGAAGCTTTCTTT.

The gene calls are TRBV5-1 and TRBJ1-2; D possibly corresponds to TRBD1 (5 bases). Germline CDR1 is SGHRS and CDR2 is YFSETQ. This CDR3 is built from 14 residues. V was trimmed by 4 bases and J by 2 bases, leaving 12 bases between them. CDR3 amino acids: CASSPGHLNYGYTF. The CDR3 DNA reads as TGCGCCAGCAGCCCAGGACACCTAAACTATGGCTACACCTTC.

The rearrangement joins TRBV19 to TRBJ2-5; the match to TRBD2 covers 14 bases. Germline V CDR1 and CDR2: LNHDA, SQIVND (reference sequence). The J segment lost 0 bases and the V segment lost 5 bases, leaving 8 bases of the junction unmatched. This CDR3 spans 18 amino acids. The CDR3 is CASSPGTSGGHYQETQYF. The CDR3, as DNA: TGTGCCAGTAGTCCTGGGACTAGCGGGGGCCATTACCAAGAGACCCAGTACTTC.

The V and J genes are TRBV7-3 and TRBJ2-3; D unclear. V gave up 5 bases and J gave up 1 base, with 13 bases separating them. Germline CDR1 SGHTA, CDR2 FQGTGA. CDR3 length: 15 amino acids. The CDR3 nucleotides are TGTGCCAGCAGCCTCGGGCCCTCTGGCACAGATACGCAGTATTTT. Amino acid sequence: CASSLGPSGTDTQYF.

This clone appeared once. This chain links TRBV6-6 with TRBJ1-4; D possibly corresponds to TRBD1 (5 bases). CDR1 and CDR2 (germline): MNHNY, SVGAGI (reference sequence). CDR3 length: 14 residues. V lost 6 bases and J 4 bases, leaving 12 bases between the germline ends. The DNA for the CDR3 is TGTGCCAGCAGCTCCTCCCAGGGTAATGAAAAACTGTTTTTT. Translated, it gives CASSSSQGNEKLFF.

This chain links TRBV6-5 with TRBJ2-3; D is uncertain. The CDR3 is made up of 11 amino acids. The V and J ends lost 8 bases and 13 bases respectively, with 16 bases between them. Looked up from germline, CDR1 is MNHEY and CDR2 is SVGAGI. CDR3 residues: CASGPAGPEYF. DNA of the CDR3: TGTGCCAGCGGACCGGCCGGCCCGGAGTATTTT.

The rearrangement uses TRBV29-1 and TRBJ2-7; a weak D match, TRBD1 (5 bases). The length of the CDR3 is 11 residues. The ends were cut back, 4 bases at V and 6 bases at J, with 10 bases in the middle. The V gene's germline CDR1 is SQVTM and CDR2 ANQGSEA. The CDR3 nucleotides read TGCAGCGTTGGCAGGGAATTCGAGCAGTACTTC. It translates to CSVGREFEQYF.

The genes are TRBV19 and TRBJ2-5, with TRBD2 matching 8 bases. Germline CDR1 is LNHDA and CDR2 is SQIVND (reference sequence). Trimming cost V 3 bases and J 4 bases; bases outside gene matches: 7. This CDR3 spans 15 amino acids. CDR3 in DNA: TGTGCCAGTAGTATCGGGGGGGATAAGGGAGAGACCCAGTACTTC. It encodes CASSIGGDKGETQYF.

This clone was seen only a few times. This chain uses TRBV15 with TRBJ2-5; TRBD2 agrees at 8 bases. The J segment lost 3 bases and the V segment lost 0 bases, leaving 9 bases of the junction unmatched. Germline assignment: CDR1 LNHNV and CDR2 YYDKDF (reference sequence). CDR3 length: 17 amino acids. Here the CDR3 DNA reads TGTGCCACCAGCAGAGATACCCGGGGAGCGGGGGAAGAGACCCAGTACTTC. This sequence encodes CATSRDTRGAGEETQYF. Full variable domain (remainder filled in from reference TRBV15 and TRBJ2-5): DAMVIQNPRYQVTQFGKPVTLSCSQTLNHNVMYWYQQKSSQAPKLLFHYYDKDFNNEADTPDNFQSRRPNTSFCFLDIRSPGLGDTAMYLCATSRDTRGAGEETQYFGPGTRLLVL.

The rearrangement joins TRBV7-9 to TRBJ2-5, with D possibly called TRBD1 or TRBD2 (5 bases each). Germline V gene sequence: CDR1 SEHNR, CDR2 FQNEAQ (reference sequence). CDR3 size: 16 residues. Trimming left V 1 base short and J 2 bases short, with 14 bases between. In nucleotides, the CDR3 is TGTGCCAGCAGCTTAGTGGGGGAATGGGAACAAGAGACCCAGTACTTC. This sequence encodes CASSLVGEWEQETQYF. Based on the CDR3 plus reference TRBV7-9 and TRBJ2-5, the full variable domain is DTGVSQNPRHKITKRGQNVTFRCDPISEHNRLYWYRQTLGQGPEFLTYFQNEAQLEKSRLLSDRFSAERPKGSFSTLEIQRTEQGDSAMYLCASSLVGEWEQETQYFGPGTRLLVL.

The CDR3 here is CASSRADYTDTQYF. The DNA of the CDR3 is TGTGCCAGCAGCCGTGCCGACTACACAGATACGCAGTATTTT. The V and J genes are TRBV7-9 and TRBJ2-3; D is possibly TRBD2 (5 bases). The V gene's germline CDR1 is SEHNR and CDR2 FQNEAQ (reference sequence). The CDR3 totals 14 residues. The ends were cut back, 5 bases at V and 2 bases at J, with 11 bases in the middle. The entire variable domain, with the rest obtained from reference TRBV7-9 and TRBJ2-3, is as follows: DTGVSQNPRHKITKRGQNVTFRCDPISEHNRLYWYRQTLGQGPEFLTYFQNEAQLEKSRLLSDRFSAERPKGSFSTLEIQRTEQGDSAMYLCASSRADYTDTQYFGPGTRLTVL.

The CDR3 DNA reads as TGTGCCAGCAGCATAGAGGGGGATTGGAACACTGAAGCTTTCTTT. This translates into CASSIEGDWNTEAFF. V usage is TRBV7-2 and J usage is TRBJ1-1; possibly TRBD1 for D (6 bases). The CDR3 totals 15 residues. CDR1 and CDR2 from the germline V gene are SGHTA and FQGNSA. The ends were cut back, 5 bases at V and 1 base at J, with 14 bases in the middle.

This chain links TRBV4-2 with TRBJ2-7; D is ambiguous. Trimming cost V 0 bases and J 6 bases, with 12 bases left between them. The germline V gene encodes CDR1 LGHNA and CDR2 YNFKEQ. This CDR3 spans 14 amino acids. CDR3 coding DNA: TGTGCCAGCAGCCAAGATGACGGGCTCGGCGAGCAGTACTTC. Its translation is CASSQDDGLGEQYF.

This clone was found a few times. The chain combines TRBV7-9 with TRBJ1-6; D is perhaps TRBD1 (6 bases). The CDR3 is 13 amino acids. Per the germline V gene, CDR1 is SEHNR and CDR2 is FQNEAQ (reference sequence). Trimming stripped 0 bases from V and 15 bases from J, with 12 bases between. The CDR3 DNA is TGTGCCAGCAGCTTAGCGTTGGGAGGGGGCCTCCACTTT. It encodes CASSLALGGGLHF.

Turning to this clone: Its ends do not fully match the called genes, so a read error is possible. The V and J genes are TRBV7-2 and TRBJ2-7; D possibly uses TRBD1 or TRBD2 (5 bases each). This CDR3 is 14 amino acids long. CDR1 and CDR2 from the germline V gene are SGHTA and FQGNSA. The CDR3 DNA reads TGTGCCAGCAGCTTAGTCTCCAGGGAGAGGGAGCGGTACTTC. This codes for CASSLVSRERERYF.

This chain uses TRBV7-9 with TRBJ1-6, with 7 bases lining up with TRBD1. CDR1 and CDR2 from the germline V gene are SEHNR and FQNEAQ (reference sequence). The trim removed 10 bases at V and 6 bases at J, leaving 9 bases unmatched. The CDR3 covers 14 residues. The CDR3: CATQEGQLNSPLHF. CDR3 coding DNA: TGTGCCACCCAGGAGGGACAGCTTAATTCACCCCTCCACTTT.

This clone has only one observation. The chain carries TRBV7-2 and TRBJ2-3; tentatively, D is TRBD2 (7 bases). Germline CDR1 is SGHTA and CDR2 is FQGNSA. This CDR3 region has 15 residues. Trimming removed 7 bases from V and 2 bases from J, with 16 bases in between. CDR3 bases: TGTGCCAGCACGTCTTTGCGGGGGCTCACAGATACGCAGTATTTT. Its translation is CASTSLRGLTDTQYF.

This chain links TRBV5-1 with TRBJ2-1; D gene unclear. The CDR3 covers 15 residues. Trimming pared 3 bases from V and 0 bases from J, leaving 10 bases between. Germline V gives CDR1 SGHRS, CDR2 YFSETQ. The CDR3 sequence is CASSSLRRSYNEQFF. The CDR3 DNA is TGCGCCAGCAGCTCTCTCAGGCGCTCCTACAATGAGCAGTTCTTC.

The chain has TRBV10-2 and TRBJ2-7; D not resolved. This CDR3 region has 14 residues. The germline V gene has CDR1 WSHSY and CDR2 SAAADI. With 7 bases removed from V and 3 bases from J, the gap between germline ends came to 16 bases. CDR3 nucleotide sequence: TGCGCCAGCATGACTGTTGCGAGGAACTACGAGCAGTACTTC. Amino acids: CASMTVARNYEQYF.

The V gene is TRBV7-8, the J gene TRBJ2-3; 8 bases match TRBD2. Trimming removed 7 bases from V and 6 bases from J; junction bases left unmatched: 9. The CDR3 has 14 residues. Germline-derived CDR1 and CDR2 are SGHVS and FQNEAQ. CDR3 residues: CASTRAGASDTQYF. CDR3 DNA sequence: TGTGCCAGCACCCGAGCGGGGGCAAGTGATACGCAGTATTTT.

V is TRBV29-1 and J is TRBJ2-5; 10 bases fit TRBD1. Per germline, CDR1 SQVTM and CDR2 ANQGSEA. Germline trimming cut 3 bases from V and 5 bases from J; bases unmatched to any gene: 12. CDR3 size: 16 residues. The DNA of the CDR3 is TGCAGCGTTGATGACACCCTGGGACAGGGGAAGGAGACCCAGTACTTC. Protein product: CSVDDTLGQGKETQYF.

The chain couples TRBV19 to TRBJ1-1; the D is unclear. Germline loops: CDR1 LNHDA, CDR2 SQIVND (reference sequence). This CDR3 comprises 13 residues. The germline V and J ends were trimmed by 8 bases and 0 bases, with 10 bases remaining between them. Written as DNA, the CDR3 is TGTGCCAGTCACACACGGGTGAACACTGAAGCTTTCTTT. Translation: CASHTRVNTEAFF.